This T cell receptor beta chain was sequenced during a study of T cell responses to AZD1222 COVID-19 vaccine. Sequencing used immunoSEQ multiplex PCR; TCRdb keeps in-frame clones, though not all of them. The data show about 14,000 clones, roughly four fifths seen once. As concerns this clone: Its specificity is not known.

Study-level findings and limits: The study found Spike-specific TCR breadth and depth rose after two AZD1222 doses. Baseline serology detected seropositivity in only a handful of AZD1222 recipients. With dominance at 160-218 and 743-854, vaccine-associated CD4 TCRs spanned spike.

J was trimmed by 4 bases and V by 3 bases; bases with no gene match: 9. CDR3 length: 17 residues. Germline loops: CDR1 SGHTA, CDR2 FQGNSA. This clonotype originated in an adult who received the AZD1222 COVID-19 vaccine. This sample comprised peripheral blood, obtained 28 days after the second AZD1222 dose. The chain uses TRBV7-2 and TRBJ2-1; 10 positions match TRBD2. This chain's CDR3 is CASSLIFLAGAYNEQFF. CDR3 sequence (DNA): TGTGCCAGCAGCTTGATTTTCCTAGCGGGAGCATACAATGAGCAGTTCTTC.